A single sample is the source of the 29 T cell receptor beta chains below, sequenced in a study of blood T cell repertoires in COVID-19. Here immunoSEQ multiplex PCR was the method, and the copy in TCRdb shows in-frame clones only, minus some. Of 150,000 to 200,000 clones in the sample, approximately 79% were seen once. Sequencing used peripheral blood. The receptors originated from a woman of 80 years or more with acute or convalescent COVID-19.

The rearrangement joins TRBV27 to TRBJ1-6; D perhaps matches TRBD1 (6 bases). The CDR3 is 14 amino acids. CDR1 and CDR2 from the germline V gene are MNHEY and SMNVEV (reference sequence). Trimming took 9 bases from V and 9 from J, leaving 18 bases between them. As DNA, the CDR3 is TGTGCCAGTTCCTTTGGGGGGGGGCGTTCACCCCTCCACTTT. Its translation: CASSFGGGRSPLHF.

This sequence joins TRBV27 and TRBJ1-5; D might be TRBD1 (5 bases). Germline CDR1 MNHEY, CDR2 SMNVEV (reference sequence). V was shortened by 2 bases and J by 3 bases, with 11 bases between the two germline ends. This CDR3 is 15 amino acids long. The CDR3 DNA follows: TGTGCCAGCAGTTTACGGGGGGGGTTCAATCAGCCCCAGCATTTT. Translation: CASSLRGGFNQPQHF.

V and J are TRBV11-2 and TRBJ1-3; TRBD1 agrees at 9 bases. This CDR3 spans 15 amino acids. Germline CDR1 and CDR2: SGHAT and FQNNGV. V trimming: 5 bases; J trimming: 4 bases; junction bases outside the gene matches: 6. The CDR3 here is CASSVYRGRGNTIYF. For the CDR3, the DNA is TGTGCCAGCAGCGTTTACAGGGGGCGCGGAAACACCATATATTTT.

V and J are TRBV3-1 (or the pseudogene TRBV3-2) and TRBJ1-2; TRBD1 is a possible D gene (5 bases). V was trimmed by 4 bases and J by 6 bases, leaving 15 bases between them. The germline V gene encodes CDR1 LGHDT and CDR2 YNNKEL (reference sequence). This CDR3 has 14 residues. The CDR3 coding sequence is TGTGCCAGCAGCCCAGGTTCGGGGGTCAATGGCTACACCTTC. Translating it yields CASSPGSGVNGYTF.

The V gene is TRBV18, the J gene TRBJ1-1; D unresolved. V lost 3 bases and J lost 7, with 6 bases in between. The CDR3 is 11 amino acids. Germline V lookup: CDR1 KGHSH, CDR2 LQKENI. Here the CDR3 reads CASSPRVEAFF. In DNA, the CDR3 is TGTGCCAGCTCACCGCGGGTTGAAGCTTTCTTT.

The table lists this clone with a few counts. The chain carries TRBV5-1 and TRBJ1-2; TRBD1 aligns across 7 bases. CDR3 length: 14 amino acids. The V gene's germline CDR1 is SGHRS and CDR2 YFSETQ. V was pared by 4 bases and J by 4 bases, with 7 bases of the junction left unmatched. CDR3 DNA sequence: TGCGCCAGCAGCCGTGAACAGGGGTTCTATGGCTACACCTTC. As protein: CASSREQGFYGYTF.

The chain combines TRBV5-1 with TRBJ2-2, with 7 positions matching TRBD2. CDR1 and CDR2 (germline): SGHRS, YFSETQ. Losses at the gene ends were 2 bases for V and 4 bases for J; bases not matched to a gene: 11. There are 17 residues in the CDR3. CDR3 amino acids: CASSFSGGGRGTGELFF. CDR3 DNA: TGCGCCAGCAGCTTCTCGGGGGGAGGGCGAGGCACCGGGGAGCTGTTTTTT.

On this clone itself: Additional DNA sequences in this sample encode the identical CDR3. The genes are TRBV5-1 and TRBJ2-3; no clear D. In germline, CDR1 is SGHRS, CDR2 YFSETQ. The germline V and J ends were trimmed by 3 bases and 0 bases, with 8 bases remaining between them. This CDR3 spans 14 amino acids. The CDR3 loop is CASSSGISTDTQYF. The CDR3 bases are TGCGCCAGCAGCTCGGGTATTAGCACAGATACGCAGTATTTT.

V is TRBV21-1 and J is TRBJ1-2; TRBD1 reflects the table's D call only, with no check against the DNA. TRBV21-1 is recorded as a pseudogene. The CDR3 is 15 residues long. The CDR3 DNA reads TGTGCCAGCAGACCGGGACAGGGTTGTTTCTGGGGCTACACCTTC. It is translated as CASRPGQGCFWGYTF.

The V gene is TRBV7-9, the J gene TRBJ1-4; D is unresolved. The CDR3 is 11 amino acids. Germline V CDR1 and CDR2: SEHNR, FQNEAQ (reference sequence). V gave up 2 bases and J gave up 7 bases, with 2 bases separating them. The CDR3 here is CASSLREKLFF. The CDR3 DNA is TGTGCCAGCAGCTTACGTGAAAAACTGTTTTTT. The complete variable domain, with remaining parts taken from reference TRBV7-9 and TRBJ1-4, reads DTGVSQNPRHKITKRGQNVTFRCDPISEHNRLYWYRQTLGQGPEFLTYFQNEAQLEKSRLLSDRFSAERPKGSFSTLEIQRTEQGDSAMYLCASSLREKLFFGSGTQLSVL.

This chain uses TRBV6-1 with TRBJ2-3, with TRBD2 matching 10 bases. Germline lookup yields CDR1 MNHNS and CDR2 SASEGT. The CDR3 consists of 18 residues. V lost 4 bases and J lost 4; bases outside the gene matches: 14. CDR3 amino acids: CASSVSAGGSLRSDTQYF. The CDR3, as DNA: TGTGCCAGCAGTGTCTCAGCGGGAGGGAGTTTACGGTCAGATACGCAGTATTTT.

This chain joins TRBV19 and TRBJ1-5, with 11 bases fitting TRBD1. Germline V gives CDR1 LNHDA, CDR2 SQIVND (reference sequence). The J segment lost 2 bases and the V segment lost 9 bases, leaving 3 bases of the junction unmatched. This CDR3 is built from 14 residues. CDR3 sequence: CASRDRGGNQPQHF. Here the CDR3 DNA reads TGTGCCAGCAGGGACAGGGGGGGCAATCAGCCCCAGCATTTT.

CDR3 sequence (DNA): TGCAGTGCTAGTTCACTAGCGGTAGGAGAGACCCAGTACTTC. Translation: CSASSLAVGETQYF. The chain combines TRBV20-1 with TRBJ2-5; 8 bases line up with TRBD2. Trimming removed 3 bases from V and 4 bases from J; junction bases left unmatched: 7. CDR1 and CDR2 (germline): DFQATT, SNEGSKA (reference sequence). This CDR3 is 14 amino acids long.

This clone has just one count. As DNA, the CDR3 is TGCGCCAGCAGCTTGGCAGGCTCCCCGGAGACCCAGTACTTC. Its translation is CASSLAGSPETQYF. This chain connects TRBV5-1 to TRBJ2-5; no firm D call. CDR1 and CDR2 from the germline V gene are SGHRS and YFSETQ. The CDR3 loop spans 14 amino acids. Deletions cut 0 bases from V and 5 bases from J, with 11 bases between.

The chain combines TRBV10-3 with TRBJ1-3; no reliable D call. The CDR3 runs to 11 residues. Germline assignment: CDR1 ENHRY and CDR2 SYGVKD. The DNA for the CDR3 is TGTGCATCGAGCTCTGGAAACACCATATATTTT. Amino acid sequence: CASSSGNTIYF.

This chain connects TRBV6-5 to TRBJ2-1; D is possibly TRBD2 (5 bases). The ends were cut back, 2 bases at V and 8 bases at J, with 13 bases in the middle. This CDR3 has 14 residues. Germline V gene sequence: CDR1 MNHEY, CDR2 SVGAGI. CDR3 in amino acids: CASSYPQPGDEQFF. The DNA for the CDR3 is TGTGCCAGCAGTTACCCCCAGCCCGGGGATGAGCAGTTCTTC.

The V and J genes are TRBV7-9 and TRBJ2-5, with D perhaps matching TRBD1 (5 bases). The length of the CDR3 is 16 residues. V lost 3 bases, J lost 0 bases, and 14 bases lay in between. CDR1 SEHNR and CDR2 FQNEAQ come from the germline V gene (reference sequence). In DNA form, the CDR3 reads TGTGCCAGCAGCTTTCGCGGCAGGGCAGACCAAGAGACCCAGTACTTC. It specifies CASSFRGRADQETQYF.

The chain carries TRBV21-1 and TRBJ1-6. TRBV21-1 is a recognized pseudogene. The length of the CDR3 is 14 residues. The CDR3 bases are TGTGCCCGTGCGGGGCAGGTCCTTAATTCACCCCTCCACTTT. As protein: CARAGQVLNSPLHF.

This sequence joins TRBV7-9 and TRBJ2-1; 9 bases are a match to TRBD2. Germline-derived CDR1 and CDR2 are SEHNR and FQNEAQ (reference sequence). The CDR3 is 16 residues long. J was trimmed by 9 bases and V by 1 base; bases with no gene match: 10. The CDR3 region has the DNA TGTGCCAGCAGCTTAGGGCTAGCGGGACTGACCGCTGAGCAGTTCTTC. Protein product: CASSLGLAGLTAEQFF. Full variable domain (remainder filled in from reference TRBV7-9 and TRBJ2-1): DTGVSQNPRHKITKRGQNVTFRCDPISEHNRLYWYRQTLGQGPEFLTYFQNEAQLEKSRLLSDRFSAERPKGSFSTLEIQRTEQGDSAMYLCASSLGLAGLTAEQFFGPGTRLTVL.

The genes are TRBV5-1 and TRBJ1-2; 10 bases are shared with TRBD1. This CDR3 is built from 14 residues. Germline CDR1 SGHRS, CDR2 YFSETQ. V trimming: 3 bases; J trimming: 5 bases; junction bases outside the gene matches: 4. The CDR3 sequence: CASSYGQGGYGYTF. The CDR3 DNA is TGCGCCAGCAGCTACGGACAGGGGGGATATGGCTACACCTTC.

This rearrangement joins TRBV10-3 to TRBJ2-2; 7 positions match TRBD1. Germline CDR1 is ENHRY and CDR2 is SYGVKD. V shed 4 bases, J shed 0 bases, and the junction held 11 bases outside the gene matches. This CDR3 has 18 amino acids. DNA of the CDR3: TGTGCCATCAGTGCCCGGGACAGCCGGCCCTCGAACACCGGGGAGCTGTTTTTT. Protein sequence: CAISARDSRPSNTGELFF.

The chain links TRBV5-4 to TRBJ1-3; the D gene is possibly TRBD1 (6 bases). Trimming left V 3 bases short and J 4 bases short, with 8 bases between. CDR3 length: 13 amino acids. From germline, CDR1 is SGHNT and CDR2 YYREEE (reference sequence). CDR3 in amino acids: CASSSQGGNTIYF. CDR3 DNA sequence: TGTGCCAGCAGCTCACAGGGAGGAAACACCATATATTTT.

V and J are TRBV7-9 and TRBJ2-2; D may be TRBD2 (5 bases). V lost 8 bases and J 2 bases, leaving 15 bases between the germline ends. CDR1 and CDR2 (germline): SEHNR, FQNEAQ (reference sequence). This CDR3 has 15 amino acids. As DNA, the CDR3 is TGTGCCAGCTCTAAGAGGGTGGCTAACACCGGGGAGCTGTTTTTT. Protein product: CASSKRVANTGELFF.

The chain employs TRBV29-1 and TRBJ1-6, with 9 bases aligning to TRBD1. The CDR3 sequence is 14 residues long. Trimming cost V 5 bases and J 7 bases; bases outside gene matches: 6. Per the germline V gene, CDR1 is SQVTM and CDR2 is ANQGSEA. In nucleotides, the CDR3 is TGCAGCGTTAAAACAGGGGGCGGGAATTCACCCCTCCACTTT. As protein: CSVKTGGGNSPLHF.

Regarding this clone: Other DNA sequences of this sample code for an identical CDR3. The rearrangement uses TRBV19 and TRBJ2-2; perhaps TRBD1 as D (5 bases). Germline V lookup: CDR1 LNHDA, CDR2 SQIVND (reference sequence). The CDR3 spans 13 residues. V dropped 3 bases and J dropped 3 bases, with 5 bases sitting between them. CDR3 DNA: TGTGCCAGTAGTATCAGGGACACCGGGGAGCTGTTTTTT. Translated, it gives CASSIRDTGELFF.

The CDR3 loop reads CASSGSGSSYNEQFF. CDR3 DNA sequence: TGCGCCAGCAGCGGTAGCGGGAGCTCCTACAATGAGCAGTTCTTC. The chain uses TRBV5-1 and TRBJ2-1; TRBD2 matches at 9 bases. CDR1 is SGHRS, CDR2 YFSETQ, per germline. This CDR3 is 15 amino acids long. With 4 bases clipped from V and 0 bases from J, the junction kept 2 bases outside the gene matches.

This chain links TRBV19 with TRBJ1-1; D is ambiguous. The V gene lost 5 bases and the J gene lost 0 bases, with 10 bases spanning the gap. Germline V lookup: CDR1 LNHDA, CDR2 SQIVND (reference sequence). The CDR3 is made up of 14 amino acids. The CDR3 reads CASSPRELNTEAFF. The CDR3 nucleotides read TGTGCCAGTAGTCCCCGGGAGTTGAACACTGAAGCTTTCTTT.

V is TRBV6-1 and J is TRBJ1-5, with 7 positions matching TRBD1. The CDR3 runs to 18 residues. J was trimmed by 0 bases and V by 0 bases; bases with no gene match: 8. CDR1 MNHNS and CDR2 SASEGT come from the germline V gene. CDR3 nucleotide sequence: TGTGCCAGCAGTGAAGCGCTAGCGGGGACAGTTAGCAATCAGCCCCAGCATTTT. Protein sequence: CASSEALAGTVSNQPQHF.

The rearrangement uses TRBV1 and TRBJ2-6; TRBD1 was called by the table and not checked on the DNA. TRBV1 is a known pseudogene. This CDR3 region has 16 residues. The CDR3 region has the DNA TGCACCAGCAGCCAAGACAGGGGGCTCGGGGCCAACGTCCTGACTTTC. It yields the protein CTSSQDRGLGANVLTF.